This TCR beta chain was identified in a study of PD-1 blockade in mismatch repair-deficient tumors. V lost 1 base, J lost 5 bases, and 19 bases lay in between. CDR3 size: 17 residues. CDR1 is SGHTA, CDR2 FQGNSA, per germline. The table came from immunoSEQ multiplex PCR; TCRdb's copy has only in-frame clones and leaves some out. The profile shows some 100,000 clones, 82% of them singletons. The sequence was collected from an adult with mismatch repair-deficient cancer. The starting material was peripheral blood, obtained around 8 months after starting pembrolizumab. V gene TRBV7-2 combines with J gene TRBJ2-3; D possibly corresponds to TRBD1 (7 bases). As DNA, the CDR3 is TGTGCCAGCAGCTTAGTTGGAGGGGGCGACACGGGAGATACGCAGTATTTT. It codes for CASSLVGGGDTGDTQYF.